This is a list of T cell receptor beta chains from one sample in a study of blood T cells in healthy people across ages. TCRdb called the 5' RACE reads again in MiXCR, with one record for every CDR3 protein. This sample has fewer than 900,000 distinct CDR3 sequences; about 42% occur once, and the top ten carry approximately 22%. Sequencing input: blood. Receptors originate from a woman aged 60-75 years in good health. The CDR3 runs from the conserved cysteine through the conserved F or W. A D gene is named only where the DNA matches it firmly. Clone sizes are given selectively: once, few, many, or a class where the clone is expanded.

>TRBV3-1|TRBJ2-7|.|.|14
TGTGCCAGCAGCCAAGAACTGGGGGTCCACGAGCAGTACTTC
CASSQELGVHEQYF
>TRBV3-1|TRBJ2-3|few|TRBD1|17
TGTGCCAGCAGCCAAGTCCGGACAGGGGGCCGCGGAGATACGCAGTATTTT
CASSQVRTGGRGDTQYF
>TRBV27|TRBJ2-3|.|.|14
TGTGCCAGCAGTAACACCGGGACGCCAGATACGCAGTATTTT
CASSNTGTPDTQYF
>TRBV6-1|TRBJ1-2|few|.|12
TGTGCCAGTCTTGCCAGCAACTATGGCTACACCTTC
CASLASNYGYTF
>TRBV7-2|TRBJ2-5|few|.|12
TGTGCCAGCAGCTCCCCGCCCCAGACCCAGTACTTC
CASSSPPQTQYF
>TRBV29-1|TRBJ2-3|few|TRBD1|12
TGCAGCGTTGTACGTACAGGGGGGTTTCGGTATTTT
CSVVRTGGFRYF
>TRBV11-2|TRBJ2-1|.|TRBD2|16
TGTGCCAGCAGCTACCGTCGACTAGCGGGAGCCTATGAGCAGTTCTTC
CASSYRRLAGAYEQFF
>TRBV5-1|TRBJ2-5|.|.|15
TGCGCCAGCAGCGGGTCGGCGATTGACTCGAATACGCAGTACTTC
CASSGSAIDSNTQYF
>TRBV7-9|TRBJ2-3|.|.|15
TGTTCCAGCAGCTTAGAAGGGGCCTCCACAGATACGCAGTATTTT
CSSSLEGASTDTQYF
>TRBV27|TRBJ1-5|.|.|17
TGTGCCTCCTCACGAGGGGCCCCTGGGGATAGCAATCAGCCCCAGCATTTT
CASSRGAPGDSNQPQHF
>TRBV5-1|TRBJ2-1|few|TRBD2|17
TGCGCCAGCAGCTCCAAGTCGGGACTAGCGGGGGAGGGTGAGCAGTTCTTC
CASSSKSGLAGEGEQFF
>TRBV10-2|TRBJ2-1|many|.|12
TGCGCCAGTTCTCCTCTTTCCCAGGGGATGTTCTTC
CASSPLSQGMFF
>TRBV5-1|TRBJ1-2|.|.|14
TGCGCCAGCAGCCCGTCGGGCCTAACGCGGGGCTACACCTTC
CASSPSGLTRGYTF
>TRBV19|TRBJ2-1|.|.|13
TGTGCCAGTAGTGCCAAACCCGACCATGAGCAGTTCTTC
CASSAKPDHEQFF
>TRBV20-1|TRBJ1-5|many|TRBD1|12
TGCAGTGCCGGGACAGGGGGTCAGCCCCAGCATTTT
CSAGTGGQPQHF
>TRBV10-3|TRBJ2-3|.|TRBD2|14
TGTGCCATCCGACTAGCGGGGGACACAGATACGCAGTATTTT
CAIRLAGDTDTQYF
>TRBV12-3/TRBV12-4|TRBJ2-2|.|TRBD2|14
TGTGCCAGCACTCCAGCGGGAGTCACCGGGGAGCTGTTTTTT
CASTPAGVTGELFF
>TRBV3-1|TRBJ1-5|few|TRBD1|13
TGTGCCAGCAGCCAGAACGACAGGGGCCAGCCGCATTTT
CASSQNDRGQPHF
>TRBV3-1|TRBJ1-6|few|TRBD1|15
TGTGCCAGCAGCTTTAGACAGGGGGCTAATTCACCCCTCCACTTT
CASSFRQGANSPLHF
>TRBV28|TRBJ2-1|.|.|12
TGTGCCAGCAGTCCCCCAGTGAGCGAACAGTTCTTC
CASSPPVSEQFF
>TRBV24-1|TRBJ2-3|.|.|14
TGTGCCACCAGTGAACTCGACAGCACAGATACGCAGTATTTT
CATSELDSTDTQYF
>TRBV21-1|TRBJ2-5|.|.|17
TGTGCCAGCAGGTCGGGACTAGCGGATATCACCCAAGAGACCCAGTACTTC
CASRSGLADITQETQYF